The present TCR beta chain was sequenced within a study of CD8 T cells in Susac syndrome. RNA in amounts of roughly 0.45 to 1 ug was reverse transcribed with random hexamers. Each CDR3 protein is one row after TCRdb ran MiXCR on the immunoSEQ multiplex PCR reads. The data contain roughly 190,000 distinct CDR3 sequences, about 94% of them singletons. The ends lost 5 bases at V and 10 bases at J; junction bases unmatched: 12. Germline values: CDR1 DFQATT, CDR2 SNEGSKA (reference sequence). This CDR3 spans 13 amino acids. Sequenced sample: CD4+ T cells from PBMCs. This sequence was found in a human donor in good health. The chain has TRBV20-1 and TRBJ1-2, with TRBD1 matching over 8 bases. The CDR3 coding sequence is TGCAGTGCTCCCCAGGACAGGGAAGCGGACTACACCTTC. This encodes CSAPQDREADYTF.